Described below is a single TCR beta chain sequence and its context. Its antigen is still unknown. One end of the junction varies from germline; a read error may be responsible. For blood RNA, unsorted whole blood served as the source, and germline DNA was extracted too. The sample is drawn from a study of tumor-infiltrating lymphocytes in primary liver carcinoma. The V gene's germline CDR1 is KGHSH and CDR2 LQKENI. CDR3 length: 14 amino acids. Starting from roughly 540 ng of total RNA, TCR beta cDNA was produced with a primer in the constant region. Slightly modified ARM-PCR with three nested multiplex PCR rounds yielded TCR beta libraries. Primers for the first two PCR rounds were TRBV1-TRBV30 forward primers and a C-beta reverse primer (roughly 10 cycles per round). Via MiXCR, TCRdb re-called the multiplex PCR reads, giving one row per CDR3 protein. This sample yields about 320,000 distinct CDR3 sequences, of which approximately 65% are seen a single time; roughly 9% belongs to the top ten.

Broader study findings: Tumor-adjacent and tumor-blood pairs shared a smaller degree of overlap than tumor region pairs.

The source of this sequence is a man aged 40-49 years with primary liver carcinoma and hepatitis B virus infection. Sequencing was performed on peripheral blood. The V and J genes are TRBV18 and TRBJ2-1; D call uncertain. CDR3 in DNA: TGTGCCGGCTCACCACCGAACCAGGACAATGAGCAGTTCTTC. Residues: CAGSPPNQDNEQFF.